This entry features one T cell receptor beta chain sequence. Antigen unknown. Sequencing was performed with immunoSEQ multiplex PCR; in TCRdb, only in-frame clones are kept and a portion is missing. The sample lists 20,000 to 25,000 clones, about 70% occurring once. The germline CDR1 and CDR2 sequences are PRHDT and FYEKMQ (reference sequence). V was pared by 5 bases and J by 6 bases, with 20 bases between. This CDR3 spans 15 amino acids. The data derive from a study of CD4 T cells in relation to SARS-CoV-2 and coronaviruses. Regarding the study as a whole: Samples before the pandemic and after infection were not matched within any donor. Roughly 65% of donors had memory CD4+ clonotypes crossrecognizing SARS-CoV-2 and common cold coronavirus spike.

Unexposed donor CD4+ T cells date from about 2011-2018, before the COVID-19 pandemic. Isolation of CD4+ T cells took place after less than twelve days in culture. Cells permitting, SARS-CoV-2 S/N and four cold-coronavirus spikes were tested on unexposed-donor CD4+ T cells. The TCR comes from a human donor in good health. Sequenced sample: CD4+ T cells from PBMCs, cultured in vitro. The chain is built from TRBV13 and TRBJ2-7; tentatively, D is TRBD1 (5 bases). CDR3 bases: TGTGCCAGCAGCCCCCTAGGGGCAAACACCGGCGAGCAGTACTTC. Translating it yields CASSPLGANTGEQYF.